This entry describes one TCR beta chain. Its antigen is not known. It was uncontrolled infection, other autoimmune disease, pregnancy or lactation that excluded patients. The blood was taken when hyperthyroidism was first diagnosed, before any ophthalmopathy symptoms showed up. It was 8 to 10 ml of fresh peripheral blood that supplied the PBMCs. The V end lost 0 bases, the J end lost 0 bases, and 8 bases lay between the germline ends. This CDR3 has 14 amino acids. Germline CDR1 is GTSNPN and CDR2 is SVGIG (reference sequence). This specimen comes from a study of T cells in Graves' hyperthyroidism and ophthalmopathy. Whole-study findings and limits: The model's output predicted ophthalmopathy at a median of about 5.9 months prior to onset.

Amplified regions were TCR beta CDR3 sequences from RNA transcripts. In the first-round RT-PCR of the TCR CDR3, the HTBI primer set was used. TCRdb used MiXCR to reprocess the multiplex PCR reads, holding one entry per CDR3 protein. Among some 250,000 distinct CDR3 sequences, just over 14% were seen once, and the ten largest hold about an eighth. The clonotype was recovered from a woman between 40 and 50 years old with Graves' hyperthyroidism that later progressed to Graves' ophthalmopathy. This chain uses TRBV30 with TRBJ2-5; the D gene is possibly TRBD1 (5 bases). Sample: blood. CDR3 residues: CAWSVPGYQETQYF. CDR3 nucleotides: TGTGCCTGGAGTGTACCAGGGTACCAAGAGACCCAGTACTTC.